Each of the 4 T cell receptor beta chains below was sequenced from the same sample in a study of Graves' ophthalmopathy and Graves' hyperthyroidism. For repertoire sequencing, the TCR beta CDR3 regions were amplified from RNA transcripts. Second-round multiplex PCR came after a first-round RT-PCR that employed HTBI primers. TCRdb passed the multiplex PCR reads through MiXCR, listing each CDR3 protein once. The table includes a few hundred thousand distinct CDR3 sequences, 15% to 20% detected once. Specimen: peripheral blood. The receptor set was obtained from an adult man with Graves' ophthalmopathy.

This clonotype has a count of ten or more. V and J are TRBV6-1 and TRBJ1-6, with a tentative D call TRBD1 (6 bases). This CDR3 spans 17 amino acids. V dropped 6 bases and J dropped 3 bases, with 18 bases sitting between them. Germline CDR1 and CDR2: MNHNS and SASEGT. CDR3 DNA: TGTGCCAGCAGATCCGGACAGCTCGCCATCTATAATTCACCCCTCCACTTT. Protein product: CASRSGQLAIYNSPLHF.

This clonotype was seen many times. The rearrangement uses TRBV6-1 and TRBJ1-1; D is perhaps TRBD1 (5 bases). CDR1 MNHNS and CDR2 SASEGT come from the germline V gene. This CDR3 spans 12 amino acids. Trimming removed 6 bases at V and 7 bases at J, with 12 bases between. DNA for the CDR3: TGTGCCAGCAGCCACCGGACAAGTGAAGCTTTCTTT. Encoded protein: CASSHRTSEAFF.

Ten or more counts support this clonotype. The chain carries TRBV5-1 and TRBJ1-1, with 10 nucleotides matching TRBD1. Germline V gene sequence: CDR1 SGHRS, CDR2 YFSETQ. The CDR3 has 20 residues. The J segment lost 4 bases and the V segment lost 0 bases, leaving 18 bases of the junction unmatched. CDR3 sequence reads: CASSLAWAAGQGIAATEAFF. In DNA form, the CDR3 reads TGCGCCAGCAGCTTGGCCTGGGCGGCGGGACAGGGGATTGCGGCCACTGAAGCTTTCTTT.

In this sample, this clonotype turned up many times. The chain recombines TRBV5-1 with TRBJ2-7; D might be TRBD1 or TRBD2, each matching 5 bases. Germline-derived CDR1 and CDR2 are SGHRS and YFSETQ. CDR3 size: 15 residues. V was shortened by 5 bases and J by 2 bases, with 17 bases between the two germline ends. The CDR3 protein is CASRPTGTTPYEQYF. The DNA for the CDR3 is TGCGCCAGCAGGCCCACCGGGACGACTCCCTACGAGCAGTACTTC. Variable domain in full (rest from reference TRBV5-1 and TRBJ2-7): KAGVTQTPRYLIKTRGQQVTLSCSPISGHRSVSWYQQTPGQGLQFLFEYFSETQRNKGNFPGRFSGRQFSNSRSEMNVSTLELGDSALYLCASRPTGTTPYEQYFGPGTRLTVT.